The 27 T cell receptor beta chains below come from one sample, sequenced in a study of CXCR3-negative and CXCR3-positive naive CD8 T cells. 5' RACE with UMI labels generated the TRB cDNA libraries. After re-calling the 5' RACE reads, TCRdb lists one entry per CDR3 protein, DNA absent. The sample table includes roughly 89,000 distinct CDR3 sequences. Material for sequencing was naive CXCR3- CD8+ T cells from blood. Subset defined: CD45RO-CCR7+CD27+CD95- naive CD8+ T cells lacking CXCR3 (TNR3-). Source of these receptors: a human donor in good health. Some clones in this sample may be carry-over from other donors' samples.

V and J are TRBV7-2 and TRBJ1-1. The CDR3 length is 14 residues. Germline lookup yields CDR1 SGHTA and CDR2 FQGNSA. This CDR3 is CASSSYKGNTEAFF.

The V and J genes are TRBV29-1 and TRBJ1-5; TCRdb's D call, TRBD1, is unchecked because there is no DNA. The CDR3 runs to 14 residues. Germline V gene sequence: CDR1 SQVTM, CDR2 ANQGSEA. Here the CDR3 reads CSDQDRERNQPQHF.

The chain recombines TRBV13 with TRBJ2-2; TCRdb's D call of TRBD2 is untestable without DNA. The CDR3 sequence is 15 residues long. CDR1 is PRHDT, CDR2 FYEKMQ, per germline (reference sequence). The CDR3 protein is CASSLRLAGPGELFF.

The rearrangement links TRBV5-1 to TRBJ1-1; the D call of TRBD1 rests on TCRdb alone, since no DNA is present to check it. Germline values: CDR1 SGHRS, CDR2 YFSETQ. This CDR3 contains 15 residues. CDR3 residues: CASSDGTGMNTEAFF.

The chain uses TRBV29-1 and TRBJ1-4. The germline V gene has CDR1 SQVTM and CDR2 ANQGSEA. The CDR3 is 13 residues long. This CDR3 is CSVYLVLDEKLFF.

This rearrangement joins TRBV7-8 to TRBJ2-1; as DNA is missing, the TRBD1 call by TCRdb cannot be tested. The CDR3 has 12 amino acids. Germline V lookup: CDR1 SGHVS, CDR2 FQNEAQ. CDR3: CASKPPGFEQFF.

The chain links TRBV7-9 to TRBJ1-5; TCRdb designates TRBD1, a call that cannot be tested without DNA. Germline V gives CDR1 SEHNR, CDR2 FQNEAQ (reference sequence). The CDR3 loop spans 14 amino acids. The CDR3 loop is CASSKEGQNQPQHF.

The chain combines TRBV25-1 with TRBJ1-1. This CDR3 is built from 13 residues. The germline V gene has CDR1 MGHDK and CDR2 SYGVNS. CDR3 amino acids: CASSRNMNTEAFF. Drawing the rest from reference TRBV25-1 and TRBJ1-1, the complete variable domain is EADIYQTPRYLVIGTGKKITLECSQTMGHDKMYWYQQDPGMELHLIHYSYGVNSTEKGDLSSESTVSRIRTEHFPLTLESARPSHTSQYLCASSRNMNTEAFFGQGTRLTVV.

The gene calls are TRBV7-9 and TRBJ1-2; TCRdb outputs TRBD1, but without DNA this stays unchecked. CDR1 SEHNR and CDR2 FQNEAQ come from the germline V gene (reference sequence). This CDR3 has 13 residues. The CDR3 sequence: CASSLLGQEASTF. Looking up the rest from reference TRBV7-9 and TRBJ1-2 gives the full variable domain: DTGVSQNPRHKITKRGQNVTFRCDPISEHNRLYWYRQTLGQGPEFLTYFQNEAQLEKSRLLSDRFSAERPKGSFSTLEIQRTEQGDSAMYLCASSLLGQEASTFGSGTRLTVV.

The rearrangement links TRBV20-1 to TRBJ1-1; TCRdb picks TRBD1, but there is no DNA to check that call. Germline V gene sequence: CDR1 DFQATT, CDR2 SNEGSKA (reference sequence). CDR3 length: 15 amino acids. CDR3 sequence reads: CSARKTDSPYTEAFF.

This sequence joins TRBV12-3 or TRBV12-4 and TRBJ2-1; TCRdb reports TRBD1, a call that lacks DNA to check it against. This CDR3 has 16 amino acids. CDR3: CASSLGQASLLNEQFF.

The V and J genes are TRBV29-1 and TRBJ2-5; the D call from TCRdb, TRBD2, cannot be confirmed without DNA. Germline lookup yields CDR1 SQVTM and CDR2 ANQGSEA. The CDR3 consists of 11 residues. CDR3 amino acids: CSGVAGGLPYF.

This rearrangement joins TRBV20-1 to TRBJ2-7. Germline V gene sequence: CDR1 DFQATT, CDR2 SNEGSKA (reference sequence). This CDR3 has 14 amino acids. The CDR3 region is CSARDPLAGYEQYF.

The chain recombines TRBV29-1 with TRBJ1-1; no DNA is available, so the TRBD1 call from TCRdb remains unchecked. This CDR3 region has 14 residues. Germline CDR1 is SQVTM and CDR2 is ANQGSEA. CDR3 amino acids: CSVDSQGGKTEAFF.

The CDR3 protein is CASSPGLSNYGYTF. The chain couples TRBV6-5 to TRBJ1-2. Per germline, CDR1 MNHEY and CDR2 SVGAGI. The CDR3 has 14 amino acids.

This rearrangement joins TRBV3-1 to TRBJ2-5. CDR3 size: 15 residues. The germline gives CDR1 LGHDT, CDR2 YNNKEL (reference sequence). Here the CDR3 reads CASSQQVVAQETQYF.

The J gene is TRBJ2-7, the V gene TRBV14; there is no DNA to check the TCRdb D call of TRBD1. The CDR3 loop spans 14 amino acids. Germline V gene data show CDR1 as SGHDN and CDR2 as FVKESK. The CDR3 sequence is CASSRETGSLEQYF.

CDR3 amino acids: CASSSATGPGELFF. The chain is built from TRBV6-2 or TRBV6-3 and TRBJ2-2; TCRdb calls TRBD1, which cannot be checked without DNA. The CDR3 runs to 14 residues. The germline CDR1 and CDR2 sequences are MNHEY and SVGEGT.

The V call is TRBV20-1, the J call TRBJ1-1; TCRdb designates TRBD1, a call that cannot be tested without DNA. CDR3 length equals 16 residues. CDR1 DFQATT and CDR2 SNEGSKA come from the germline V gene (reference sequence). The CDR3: CSAMARGNFMNTEAFF.

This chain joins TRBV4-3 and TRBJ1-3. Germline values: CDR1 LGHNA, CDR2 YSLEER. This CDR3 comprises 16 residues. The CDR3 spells CASSQDYQGSGNTIYF.

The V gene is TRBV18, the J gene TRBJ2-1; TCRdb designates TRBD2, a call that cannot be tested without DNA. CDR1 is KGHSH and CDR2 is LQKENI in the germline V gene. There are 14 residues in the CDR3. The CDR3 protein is CASSPGDYSGQEFF.

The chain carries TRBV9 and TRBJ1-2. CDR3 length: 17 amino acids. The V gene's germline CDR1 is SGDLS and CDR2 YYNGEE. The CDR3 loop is CASSGIGPGATNYGYTF.

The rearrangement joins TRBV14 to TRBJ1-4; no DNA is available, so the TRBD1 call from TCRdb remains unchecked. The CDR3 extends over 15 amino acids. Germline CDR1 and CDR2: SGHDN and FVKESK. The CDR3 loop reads CASSPREVGNEKLFF.

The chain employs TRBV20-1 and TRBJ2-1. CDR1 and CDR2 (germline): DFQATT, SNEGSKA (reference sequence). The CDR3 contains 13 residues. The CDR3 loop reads CSATVEWDDEQFF.

CDR3 protein: CASSPDREGFGNEQFF. The chain combines TRBV28 with TRBJ2-1; TCRdb's D call of TRBD1 is untestable without DNA. Per the germline V gene, CDR1 is MDHEN and CDR2 is SYDVKM. There are 16 residues in the CDR3.

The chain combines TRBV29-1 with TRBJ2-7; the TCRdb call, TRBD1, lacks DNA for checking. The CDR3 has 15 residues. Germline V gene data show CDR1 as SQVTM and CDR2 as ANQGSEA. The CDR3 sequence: CSVEERGQGSYEQYF.

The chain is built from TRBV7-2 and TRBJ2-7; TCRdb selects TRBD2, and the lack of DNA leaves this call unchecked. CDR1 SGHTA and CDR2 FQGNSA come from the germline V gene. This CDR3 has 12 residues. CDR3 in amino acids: CASSLVTMEQYF.